One sample yielded the 18 T cell receptor beta chains listed below, sequenced in a study of CD8+ T cells in alopecia areata. Treatment here: oral pan-JAK inhibitor, 5-10 mg twice daily. RNA was extracted and reverse transcribed into cDNA as the sequencing template. Assay used: immunoSEQ multiplex PCR; TCRdb lists only in-frame clones, some missing. The profile shows about 150,000 clones, 50% to 65% of them singletons. Sequenced material: CD8+ T cells sorted from blood, taken at week 4, from a patient treated with tofacitinib. These receptors all come from a human donor with alopecia areata.

This clone appeared a few times. V and J are TRBV29-1 and TRBJ2-5, with TRBD2 matching 8 bases. Losses at the gene ends were 0 bases for V and 4 bases for J; bases not matched to a gene: 10. The CDR3 has 16 residues. The germline V gene encodes CDR1 SQVTM and CDR2 ANQGSEA. This chain's CDR3 is CSVEDWGPGGGETQYF. In DNA form, the CDR3 reads TGCAGCGTTGAAGATTGGGGTCCCGGGGGGGGAGAGACCCAGTACTTC.

This sequence joins TRBV30 and TRBJ2-7, with D perhaps assigned TRBD1 or TRBD2 (5 bases each). This CDR3 is built from 14 residues. The germline V and J ends were trimmed by 6 bases and 5 bases, with 20 bases remaining between them. The germline V gene encodes CDR1 GTSNPN and CDR2 SVGIG (reference sequence). In nucleotides, the CDR3 is TGTGCCTGTCATGGGACGACGGTTATGGACGAGCAGTACTTC. This translates into CACHGTTVMDEQYF.

The chain recombines TRBV2 with TRBJ2-5; 15 nucleotides agree with TRBD2. J was trimmed by 4 bases and V by 7 bases; bases with no gene match: 4. CDR3 length: 15 residues. The germline gives CDR1 SNHLY, CDR2 FYNNEI. For the CDR3, the DNA is TGTGCCAGCACTGGACTAGCGGGGGGGCGAGAGACCCAGTACTTC. It codes for CASTGLAGGRETQYF.

The chain has TRBV7-2 and TRBJ1-5; the D gene is possibly TRBD1 (6 bases). Trimming took 1 base from V and 3 from J, leaving 10 bases between them. Looked up from germline, CDR1 is SGHTA and CDR2 is FQGNSA. The CDR3 is 15 amino acids. The CDR3 protein is CASSLGGQVNQPQHF. DNA for the CDR3: TGTGCCAGCAGCTTAGGGGGGCAGGTCAATCAGCCCCAGCATTTT.

The chain links TRBV10-3 to TRBJ2-1; no clear D gene. V dropped 7 bases and J dropped 5 bases, with 9 bases sitting between them. CDR1 is ENHRY and CDR2 is SYGVKD in the germline V gene. The CDR3 covers 12 residues. The CDR3 DNA is TGTGCCATCAAAGCGCCTCACAATGAGCAGTTCTTC. It encodes CAIKAPHNEQFF.

In this sample, this clone turned up once. V usage is TRBV11-2 and J usage is TRBJ1-1, with 12 bases lining up with TRBD1. V was clipped by 6 bases and J by 4 bases; unmatched bases: 9. Germline CDR1 is SGHAT and CDR2 is FQNNGV. The CDR3 runs to 16 residues. CDR3 nucleotide sequence: TGTGCCAGCAGTCCCGGGACAGGGGGCGCCTTCACTGAAGCTTTCTTT. This sequence encodes CASSPGTGGAFTEAFF. Full variable domain (remainder filled in from reference TRBV11-2 and TRBJ1-1): EAGVAQSPRYKIIEKRQSVAFWCNPISGHATLYWYQQILGQGPKLLIQFQNNGVVDDSQLPKDRFSAERLKGVDSTLKIQPAKLEDSAVYLCASSPGTGGAFTEAFFGQGTRLTVV.

The CDR3 sequence is CASSSISGRTREQYF. The CDR3 coding sequence is TGTGCCAGCAGCTCAATTAGCGGGAGAACAAGAGAGCAGTACTTC. The genes are TRBV7-9 and TRBJ2-7; TRBD2 matches at 9 bases. The germline CDR1 and CDR2 sequences are SEHNR and FQNEAQ (reference sequence). With V trimmed by 4 bases and J by 7 bases, 11 bases remained unmatched. The CDR3 is made up of 15 amino acids.

CDR3 DNA sequence: TGTGCCAGCAGTGGACTAAGGACAGGGAAGTTAAGATACGAGCAGTACTTC. It encodes CASSGLRTGKLRYEQYF. This chain connects TRBV6-1 to TRBJ2-7, with TRBD1 matching over 8 bases. CDR1 and CDR2 from the germline V gene are MNHNS and SASEGT. This CDR3 spans 17 amino acids. Unmatched junction bases numbered 15, after V lost 4 bases and J lost 4 bases.

CDR3 nucleotide sequence: TGTGCCAGCAGCCAAGCGCGGGGGGGCCTATACGAGCAGTACTTC. Its protein product is CASSQARGGLYEQYF. The chain uses TRBV4-2 and TRBJ2-7; 9 nucleotides align to TRBD2. V gave up 1 base and J gave up 4 bases; unmatched junction bases: 5. Per the germline V gene, CDR1 is LGHNA and CDR2 is YNFKEQ. The CDR3 totals 15 residues.

Written as DNA, the CDR3 is TGTGCCAGCAGGGACAGGGAAATTGACTATGGCTACACCTTC. It specifies CASRDREIDYGYTF. The chain links TRBV27 to TRBJ1-2; 8 nucleotides agree with TRBD1. V lost 6 bases, J lost 3 bases, and 6 bases stayed unmatched. CDR3 length: 14 amino acids. CDR1 is MNHEY, CDR2 SMNVEV, per germline (reference sequence).

The chain combines TRBV2 with TRBJ2-5; either TRBD1 or TRBD2 may fit D (6 bases each). This CDR3 has 14 amino acids. CDR1 and CDR2 from the germline V gene are SNHLY and FYNNEI. The germline V and J ends were trimmed by 1 base and 2 bases, with 8 bases remaining between them. CDR3 sequence reads: CASSEVGGQETQYF. In DNA, the CDR3 is TGTGCCAGCAGTGAAGTAGGGGGGCAAGAGACCCAGTACTTC.

This clone was seen a handful of times. V usage is TRBV6-5 and J usage is TRBJ2-7; TRBD1 matches at 9 bases. Trimming at V came to 5 bases and at J to 4 bases, leaving 6 bases not matched to a gene. CDR1 is MNHEY, CDR2 SVGAGI, per germline. The CDR3 has 14 residues. CDR3 amino acids: CASSHRDRAYEQYF. The CDR3 coding sequence is TGTGCCAGCAGTCACCGGGACAGGGCATACGAGCAGTACTTC.

This chain uses TRBV9 with TRBJ2-1, with TRBD2 matching over 9 bases. Germline V gene data show CDR1 as SGDLS and CDR2 as YYNGEE. CDR3 length equals 13 residues. The trim removed 0 bases at V and 16 bases at J, leaving 8 bases unmatched. CDR3 sequence (DNA): TGTGCCAGCAGCGTAGTTAGCGGGGGTCCCGGTTTCTTC. Protein sequence: CASSVVSGGPGFF. Complete variable domain (other parts from reference TRBV9 and TRBJ2-1): DSGVTQTPKHLITATGQRVTLRCSPRSGDLSVYWYQQSLDQGLQFLIQYYNGEERAKGNILERFSAQQFPDLHSELNLSSLELGDSALYFCASSVVSGGPGFFGPGTRLTVL.

This clone was seen a few times. The chain couples TRBV27 to TRBJ1-1, with 10 bases identical to TRBD1. Germline CDR1 reads MNHEY; CDR2 reads SMNVEV (reference sequence). The CDR3 spans 14 residues. V lost 6 bases to trimming and J lost 4 bases; unmatched junction nucleotides: 5. The CDR3 protein is CASSPGTGVTEAFF. As DNA, the CDR3 is TGTGCCAGCAGCCCCGGGACAGGGGTCACTGAAGCTTTCTTT.

This chain connects TRBV6-5 to TRBJ2-1, with TRBD2 identical over 8 bases. V lost 0 bases to trimming and J lost 10 bases; unmatched junction nucleotides: 8. CDR1 is MNHEY, CDR2 SVGAGI, per germline. The CDR3 contains 15 residues. The CDR3 nucleotides are TGTGCCAGCAGTTACTCCCGGGGGGGCCTACCAGAGCAGTTCTTC. Translated, it gives CASSYSRGGLPEQFF.

This clone showed up just a few times. V gene TRBV7-9 combines with J gene TRBJ2-3; 12 bases map to TRBD1. The ends lost 6 bases at V and 4 bases at J; junction bases unmatched: 5. CDR3 length: 15 amino acids. Germline V CDR1 and CDR2: SEHNR, FQNEAQ (reference sequence). The CDR3 DNA sequence: TGTGCCAGCAGGCCCGGGACAGGGGGCGCAGATACGCAGTATTTT. This gives the protein CASRPGTGGADTQYF.

J is TRBJ1-2 and V is TRBV29-1; maybe TRBD1 (5 bases). V was cut by 4 bases and J by 5 bases, with 11 bases left in between. The CDR3 length is 12 residues. Germline V gene sequence: CDR1 SQVTM, CDR2 ANQGSEA. As DNA, the CDR3 is TGCAGCGTTGCGGGGGAGTGGTATGGCTACACCTTC. This encodes CSVAGEWYGYTF.

V gene TRBV27 combines with J gene TRBJ2-1; D may be TRBD2 (5 bases). Trimming removed 3 bases at V and 7 bases at J, with 10 bases between. From germline, CDR1 is MNHEY and CDR2 SMNVEV (reference sequence). The CDR3 has 13 residues. The CDR3: CASSFGLPNEQFF. The CDR3 DNA is TGTGCCAGCAGTTTCGGACTCCCTAATGAGCAGTTCTTC.